These 9 T cell receptor beta chains share one sample of origin, sequenced in a study of naive and memory T cell subsets. Study results and caveats: Possibly reflecting memory cells re-expressing CD45RA, a few larger clonotypes occurred in naive repertoires, especially CD8.

These receptors have no known antigen. Both TRBC1 and TRBC2 were covered by a beta constant-region primer of two equimolar oligonucleotides. The ligated cDNA underwent four PCR rounds using SP2 and nested alpha and beta constant-region primers. TCRdb reprocessed the UMI-ligation and nested PCR reads via MiXCR and lists one record per CDR3 protein. This sample has approximately 140,000 distinct CDR3 sequences, with around 21% found just once. Specimen: naive CD8+ T cells from blood. The receptors here all came from a human donor in good health.

The chain has TRBV12-3 or TRBV12-4 and TRBJ1-5; D unresolved. The CDR3 has 16 amino acids. V dropped 6 bases and J dropped 6 bases, with 21 bases sitting between them. The CDR3 region has the DNA TGTGCCAGCAGCCCTACCGCAGCCAGCTGGGGTCAGCCCCAGCATTTT. Protein: CASSPTAASWGQPQHF.

To note about this clonotype: A much larger clone differs by one base, so this may be a read error. The conserved closing phenylalanine or tryptophan is absent in this CDR3, likely reflecting a read error. The chain carries TRBV6-5 and TRBJ1-1, with D maybe TRBD1 (5 bases). This CDR3 has 15 amino acids. The V end lost 0 bases, the J end lost 4 bases, and 12 bases lay between the germline ends. The germline V gene has CDR1 MNHEY and CDR2 SVGAGI. The CDR3, as DNA: TGTGCCAGCAGTTACTCCGGGCAAGGGGTCACTGAAGCTTTCTCT. It specifies CASSYSGQGVTEAFS.

This clonotype was counted ten times or more. The V gene is TRBV10-3, the J gene TRBJ2-1, with unresolved D. Germline values: CDR1 ENHRY, CDR2 SYGVKD. The V and J ends lost 0 bases and 2 bases respectively, with 5 bases between them. This CDR3 has 14 residues. Here the CDR3 reads CAISESGTYNEQFF. CDR3 bases: TGTGCCATCAGTGAGTCGGGTACCTACAATGAGCAGTTCTTC.

The chain is built from TRBV5-1 and TRBJ2-7, with D hard to call. CDR1 is SGHRS, CDR2 YFSETQ, per germline. The CDR3 is made up of 14 amino acids. V was clipped by 4 bases and J by 0 bases, with 11 bases between them. The CDR3, as DNA: TGCGCCAGCAGCCCAGGCGACGGCTCCTACGAGCAGTACTTC. Encoded protein: CASSPGDGSYEQYF.

This clonotype has just a few counts. The chain is built from TRBV27 and TRBJ2-3, with D unclear. The length of the CDR3 is 16 residues. With 1 base removed from V and 0 bases from J, the gap between germline ends came to 11 bases. Germline CDR1 MNHEY, CDR2 SMNVEV (reference sequence). The CDR3 DNA follows: TGTGCCAGCAGTTTATTTTCGGTATCTAGCACAGATACGCAGTATTTT. Translation gives CASSLFSVSSTDTQYF.

This clonotype was observed a few times. The V call is TRBV29-1, the J call TRBJ1-1; TRBD1 is a possible D gene (6 bases). The CDR3 contains 14 residues. The germline V gene encodes CDR1 SQVTM and CDR2 ANQGSEA. Trimming took 0 bases from V and 0 from J, leaving 8 bases between them. The CDR3 DNA sequence: TGCAGCGTTGAAGATTACAGGGTGAACACTGAAGCTTTCTTT. Translation gives CSVEDYRVNTEAFF.

This clonotype was observed a few times. The V call is TRBV28, the J call TRBJ1-1; no firm D call. V dropped 5 bases and J dropped 1 base, with 11 bases sitting between them. This CDR3 region has 14 residues. Germline V gene lookup returns CDR1 MDHEN and CDR2 SYDVKM. The CDR3 coding sequence is TGTGCCAGCAGTGAAATGGACGGGAACACTGAAGCTTTCTTT. Amino acid sequence: CASSEMDGNTEAFF.

This rearrangement joins TRBV28 to TRBJ1-1; TRBD1 might be the D (5 bases). The CDR3 is 14 amino acids. Germline CDR1 reads MDHEN; CDR2 reads SYDVKM. V lost 5 bases, J lost 8 bases, and 18 bases lay in between. The CDR3 reads CASSMSPLTDEAFF. The CDR3, as DNA: TGTGCCAGCAGTATGTCCCCCTTGACAGACGAAGCTTTCTTT.

This clonotype was found a few times. The DNA of the CDR3 is TGTGCCAGCAGCTTCGCCGGGACTAGAGGCTCCTACGAGCAGTACTTC. Its protein is CASSFAGTRGSYEQYF. J is TRBJ2-7 and V is TRBV5-6, with 8 bases identical to TRBD2. The trim removed 2 bases at V and 0 bases at J, leaving 7 bases unmatched. The CDR3 is 16 residues long. CDR1 is SGHDT and CDR2 is YYEEEE in the germline V gene.